This TCR beta chain originates from a study of blood T cells in healthy people across ages. Germline V gene lookup returns CDR1 SGHTA and CDR2 FQGTGA. This CDR3 region has 15 residues. Trimming stripped 2 bases from V and 0 bases from J, with 10 bases between. This clonotype has only a few counts. As yet, its antigen is unknown. Then a second PCR, running roughly 7 to 11 cycles, was carried out with a sample-barcoded 5' primer and a J-beta primer mix. TCRdb called the 5' RACE reads again in MiXCR, with one record for every CDR3 protein. This table has around 1,000,000 distinct CDR3 sequences, roughly a quarter appearing once. Study-wide results and caveats: It was the long-lived donors that had more naive CD4+ cells and higher diversity than aged donors.

This sample also belongs to another study, concerning T cells of mothers and their children.

Sequenced: blood. The chain combines TRBV7-3 with TRBJ1-2; D is unclear. This receptor was identified in a girl aged 2 to 10 in good health. The CDR3 here is CASSLVRAPNYGYTF. DNA of the CDR3: TGTGCCAGCAGCTTAGTCAGAGCACCTAACTATGGCTACACCTTC.